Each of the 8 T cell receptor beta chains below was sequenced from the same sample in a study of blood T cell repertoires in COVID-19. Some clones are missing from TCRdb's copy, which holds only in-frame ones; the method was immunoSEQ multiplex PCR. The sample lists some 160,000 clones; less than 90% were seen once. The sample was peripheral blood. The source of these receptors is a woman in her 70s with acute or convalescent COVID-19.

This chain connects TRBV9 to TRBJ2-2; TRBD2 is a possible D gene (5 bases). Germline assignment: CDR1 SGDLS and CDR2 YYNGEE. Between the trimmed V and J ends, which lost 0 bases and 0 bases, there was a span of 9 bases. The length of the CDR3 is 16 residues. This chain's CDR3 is CASSVGGSANTGELFF. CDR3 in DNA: TGTGCCAGCAGCGTAGGAGGGAGCGCGAACACCGGGGAGCTGTTTTTT.

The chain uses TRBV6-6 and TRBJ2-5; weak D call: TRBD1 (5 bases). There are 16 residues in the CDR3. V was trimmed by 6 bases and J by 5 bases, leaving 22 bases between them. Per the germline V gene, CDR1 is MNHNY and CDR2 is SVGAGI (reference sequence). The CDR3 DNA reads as TGTGCCAGCAGCCCCTACAGGCGGTCTGCAGAGGAGACCCAGTACTTC. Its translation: CASSPYRRSAEETQYF.

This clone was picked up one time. The CDR3 protein is CASSRGTGWGNTEAFF. The CDR3 DNA is TGTGCCAGTAGTAGAGGGACAGGGTGGGGAAACACTGAAGCTTTCTTT. The chain uses TRBV19 and TRBJ1-1; 9 bases align to TRBD1. V dropped 4 bases and J dropped 2; count of bases not matched to a gene: 8. Germline V gene data show CDR1 as LNHDA and CDR2 as SQIVND (reference sequence). The CDR3 runs to 16 residues.

CDR3 region: CATSEVGLPEQFF. In DNA, the CDR3 is TGTGCCACCAGTGAGGTTGGACTACCGGAGCAGTTCTTC. This sequence joins TRBV24-1 and TRBJ2-1, with D tentatively TRBD2 (6 bases). Trimming left V 4 bases short and J 10 bases short, with 13 bases between. In germline, CDR1 is KGHDR, CDR2 SFDVKD. CDR3 length: 13 amino acids.

The CDR3 DNA reads as TGTGCCAGCAGCCAAGTGGCTGGGGGCTTAACTAATGAAAAACTGTTTTTT. Its protein is CASSQVAGGLTNEKLFF. The chain links TRBV14 to TRBJ1-4, with a possible D match to TRBD1 (6 bases). Trimming took off 1 base at V and 1 base at J, with 13 bases between the two ends. The length of the CDR3 is 17 residues. Looked up from germline, CDR1 is SGHDN and CDR2 is FVKESK.

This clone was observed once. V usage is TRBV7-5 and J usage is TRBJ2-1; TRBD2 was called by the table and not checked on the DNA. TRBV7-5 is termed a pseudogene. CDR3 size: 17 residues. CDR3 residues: CARSPGLAGGPWGGQFF. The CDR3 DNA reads TGTGCCAGAAGCCCCGGACTAGCGGGAGGGCCTTGGGGTGGGCAGTTCTTC.

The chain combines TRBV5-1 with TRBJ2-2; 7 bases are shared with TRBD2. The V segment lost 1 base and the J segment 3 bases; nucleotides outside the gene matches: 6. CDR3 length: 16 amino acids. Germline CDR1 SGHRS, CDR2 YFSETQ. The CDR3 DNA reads TGCGCCAGCAGCTTGCCGGCGGGAGTGGACACCGGGGAGCTGTTTTTT. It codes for CASSLPAGVDTGELFF.

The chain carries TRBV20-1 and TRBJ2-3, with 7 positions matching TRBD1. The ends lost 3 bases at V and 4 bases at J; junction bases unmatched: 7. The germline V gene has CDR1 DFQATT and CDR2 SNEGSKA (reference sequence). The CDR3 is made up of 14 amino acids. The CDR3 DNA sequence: TGCAGTGCTAGTGACAGGGCGGTGGCAGATACGCAGTATTTT. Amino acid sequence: CSASDRAVADTQYF.